This is a list of T cell receptor beta chains from one sample in a study of blood T cell repertoires in COVID-19. The assay was immunoSEQ multiplex PCR, and TCRdb's table has in-frame clones only and misses some. The table shows some 340,000 clones, with under 85% occurring only once. The sample consisted of PBMCs or T cells enriched from blood (not recorded which). These receptors were collected from a woman between 50 and 59 years old who had recovered from COVID-19. The CDR3 runs from the conserved cysteine through the conserved F or W. Fields, in order: J gene, D gene, clone size, V gene, CDR3 protein, CDR3 DNA. D genes are given only for firm matches. Clone size appears in some rows only: once, few, many, or a class for an expanded clone.

j_call: TRBJ1-1
d_call: -
clone_size: few
v_call: TRBV29-1
cdr3_aa: CSVAQGNTEAFF
cdr3_nt: TGCAGCGTTGCCCAGGGGAACACTGAAGCTTTCTTT

j_call: TRBJ1-5
d_call: TRBD1
clone_size: -
v_call: TRBV5-8
cdr3_aa: CASSLHRQGHQPQHF
cdr3_nt: TGTGCCAGCAGCTTGCATCGACAGGGTCATCAGCCCCAGCATTTT

j_call: TRBJ1-1
d_call: -
clone_size: -
v_call: TRBV5-8
cdr3_aa: CASRNWGQGSSTEAFF
cdr3_nt: TGTGCCAGCCGAAACTGGGGGCAGGGATCGTCCACTGAAGCTTTCTTT

j_call: TRBJ1-6
d_call: TRBD1
clone_size: once
v_call: TRBV3-1/TRBV3-2
cdr3_aa: CASSNRDRNSPLHF
cdr3_nt: TGTGCCAGCAGCAACCGGGACAGAAATTCACCCCTCCACTTT

j_call: TRBJ2-7
d_call: TRBD1
clone_size: -
v_call: TRBV5-4
cdr3_aa: CASSTDRGSGEQYF
cdr3_nt: TGTGCCAGCAGCACCGACAGGGGCTCAGGAGAGCAGTACTTC

j_call: TRBJ1-6
d_call: TRBD1
clone_size: -
v_call: TRBV5-1
cdr3_aa: CASSARWDRDSPLHF
cdr3_nt: TGCGCCAGCTCCGCCCGATGGGACAGGGATTCACCCCTCCACTTT

j_call: TRBJ1-5
d_call: TRBD1
clone_size: -
v_call: TRBV18
cdr3_aa: CASSPKGAGNQPQHF
cdr3_nt: TGTGCCAGCTCCCCAAAGGGGGCCGGCAATCAGCCCCAGCATTTT

j_call: TRBJ2-5
d_call: -
clone_size: -
v_call: TRBV6-5
cdr3_aa: CASSKRGETQYF
cdr3_nt: TGTGCCAGCAGTAAGAGGGGGGAGACCCAGTACTTC

j_call: TRBJ1-6
d_call: TRBD1
clone_size: -
v_call: TRBV27
cdr3_aa: CASSRTGGSYNSPLHF
cdr3_nt: TGTGCCAGCAGTAGGACAGGGGGATCCTATAATTCACCCCTCCACTTT

j_call: TRBJ2-7
d_call: TRBD1
clone_size: -
v_call: TRBV6-2/TRBV6-3
cdr3_aa: CASSTGQGSYEQYF
cdr3_nt: TGTGCCAGCAGCACGGGACAGGGCTCCTACGAGCAGTACTTC

j_call: TRBJ2-5
d_call: TRBD2
clone_size: -
v_call: TRBV5-6
cdr3_aa: CASSLGAGGVQETQYF
cdr3_nt: TGTGCCAGCAGCTTAGGAGCGGGAGGAGTGCAAGAGACCCAGTACTTC

j_call: TRBJ2-3
d_call: TRBD2
clone_size: -
v_call: TRBV3-1/TRBV3-2
cdr3_aa: CASSQSGGAADTQYF
cdr3_nt: TGTGCCAGCAGCCAAAGCGGGGGGGCCGCAGATACGCAGTATTTT

j_call: TRBJ1-5
d_call: -
clone_size: few
v_call: TRBV10-1
cdr3_aa: CASTRDNPRPQHF
cdr3_nt: TGCGCCAGCACCCGGGACAATCCCCGGCCCCAGCATTTT

j_call: TRBJ1-6
d_call: TRBD1
clone_size: -
v_call: TRBV9
cdr3_aa: CASSRQGENSPLHF
cdr3_nt: TGTGCCAGCAGCCGGCAGGGGGAGAATTCACCCCTCCACTTT

j_call: TRBJ1-1
d_call: TRBD1
clone_size: -
v_call: TRBV5-6
cdr3_aa: CASSQAGTGRYRLGAFF
cdr3_nt: TGTGCCAGCAGTCAAGCCGGGACAGGTCGCTACCGTCTCGGAGCTTTCTTT

j_call: TRBJ1-1
d_call: -
clone_size: -
v_call: TRBV19
cdr3_aa: CASSFRNTEAFF
cdr3_nt: TGTGCCAGTAGTTTCAGGAACACTGAAGCTTTCTTT

j_call: TRBJ1-2
d_call: TRBD1
clone_size: -
v_call: TRBV28
cdr3_aa: CAATGTGFSGYTF
cdr3_nt: TGTGCCGCGACAGGGACAGGGTTTAGTGGCTACACCTTC

j_call: TRBJ2-5
d_call: -
clone_size: -
v_call: TRBV5-1
cdr3_aa: CASSFPGAQGAQYF
cdr3_nt: TGCGCCAGCAGCTTCCCAGGGGCTCAAGGGGCCCAGTACTTC

j_call: TRBJ2-3
d_call: TRBD1
clone_size: -
v_call: TRBV25-1
cdr3_aa: CASSATGTGGADTQYF
cdr3_nt: TGTGCCAGCAGTGCCACCGGGACAGGGGGTGCAGATACGCAGTATTTT

j_call: TRBJ1-1
d_call: -
clone_size: -
v_call: TRBV3-1/TRBV3-2
cdr3_aa: CASSQGGTRAFF
cdr3_nt: TGTGCCAGCAGCCAAGGAGGGACAAGGGCTTTCTTT

j_call: TRBJ1-4
d_call: TRBD1
clone_size: -
v_call: TRBV5-8
cdr3_aa: CASSLAGGTGAEKLFF
cdr3_nt: TGTGCCAGCAGCTTGGCGGGAGGGACAGGGGCTGAAAAACTGTTTTTT

j_call: TRBJ1-2
d_call: -
clone_size: once
v_call: TRBV5-1
cdr3_aa: CASSPEFSASYGYTF
cdr3_nt: TGCGCCAGCAGCCCCGAGTTTAGCGCCTCCTATGGCTACACCTTC

j_call: TRBJ1-2
d_call: TRBD1
clone_size: -
v_call: TRBV6-5
cdr3_aa: CASSYLSGGYGYTF
cdr3_nt: TGTGCCAGCAGTTACTTGTCAGGGGGCTATGGCTACACCTTC

j_call: TRBJ2-2
d_call: TRBD2
clone_size: -
v_call: TRBV7-2
cdr3_aa: CASSPLSGGWPGELFF
cdr3_nt: TGTGCCAGCAGCCCCTTGAGCGGGGGTTGGCCCGGGGAGCTGTTTTTT

j_call: TRBJ1-6
d_call: -
clone_size: -
v_call: TRBV7-2
cdr3_aa: CASSPRDTPSSYNSPLHF
cdr3_nt: TGTGCCAGCAGCCCACGGGACACTCCCAGCTCCTATAATTCACCCCTCCACTTT

j_call: TRBJ2-1
d_call: -
clone_size: -
v_call: TRBV3-1/TRBV3-2
cdr3_aa: CASSQDLRFVSSYNEQFF
cdr3_nt: TGTGCCAGCAGCCAAGATCTCCGTTTCGTCAGCTCCTACAATGAGCAGTTCTTC

j_call: TRBJ2-1
d_call: TRBD2
clone_size: -
v_call: TRBV5-1
cdr3_aa: CASSLTSGGAYEQFF
cdr3_nt: TGCGCCAGCAGCCTTACTAGCGGGGGGGCCTATGAGCAGTTCTTC

j_call: TRBJ2-7
d_call: -
clone_size: once
v_call: TRBV11-3
cdr3_aa: CASSLGGGDKQYF
cdr3_nt: TGTGCCAGCAGCCTCGGTGGAGGGGATAAGCAGTACTTC

j_call: TRBJ1-2
d_call: -
clone_size: -
v_call: TRBV29-1
cdr3_aa: CSVELLEDGYTF
cdr3_nt: TGCAGCGTTGAATTACTCGAGGATGGCTACACCTTC

j_call: TRBJ2-3
d_call: -
clone_size: -
v_call: TRBV5-1
cdr3_aa: CASSRLGTDTDTQYF
cdr3_nt: TGCGCCAGCAGCCGACTAGGAACGGACACAGATACGCAGTATTTT

j_call: TRBJ1-6
d_call: TRBD1
clone_size: -
v_call: TRBV7-2
cdr3_aa: CASSLRDSSYNSPLHF
cdr3_nt: TGTGCCAGCAGCCTAAGGGACAGCTCCTATAATTCACCCCTCCACTTT

j_call: TRBJ1-1
d_call: TRBD1
clone_size: -
v_call: TRBV29-1
cdr3_aa: CSVDPHRGPYTEAFF
cdr3_nt: TGCAGCGTTGACCCTCACAGGGGCCCTTACACTGAAGCTTTCTTT

j_call: TRBJ1-1
d_call: TRBD1
clone_size: -
v_call: TRBV30
cdr3_aa: CAWSRQGNTEAFF
cdr3_nt: TGTGCCTGGAGTAGACAGGGGAACACTGAAGCTTTCTTT

j_call: TRBJ2-3
d_call: TRBD1
clone_size: -
v_call: TRBV5-1
cdr3_aa: CASSQPPGQGQYF
cdr3_nt: TGCGCCAGCAGCCAACCTCCGGGACAGGGACAGTATTTT